This TCR beta chain came from a study of blood T cell repertoires in COVID-19. Study-wide context: From T cells, B-cell-depleted T cells, or PBMCs came the material, which was cDNA or gDNA.

Profiled with immunoSEQ multiplex PCR; TCRdb holds only in-frame clones, not every one. The repertoire has a few hundred thousand clones, 88% of them found once; the top ten carry 0.99%. Trimming cost V 10 bases and J 4 bases; bases outside gene matches: 9. This CDR3 has 13 amino acids. Germline CDR1 reads MNHEY; CDR2 reads SVGAGI. This receptor was taken from a woman in her thirties or forties who had recovered from COVID-19. V is TRBV6-5 and J is TRBJ2-7; TRBD1 matches 8 bases. Sequencing was performed on peripheral blood. The CDR3 protein is CATWTGTSYEQYF. The CDR3, as DNA: TGTGCCACCTGGACAGGGACTTCTTACGAGCAGTACTTC.